The following is a TCR beta chain sequence with its context. Its specificity is unknown. This sample was included in a study of cytomegalovirus exposure and HLA in healthy donors. Whole-study context: HLA-typed donors were the source of some 80 million unique TCRs, which an early data release held.

Germline CDR1 MNHNS, CDR2 SASEGT. The CDR3 consists of 14 residues. V trimming: 5 bases; J trimming: 6 bases; junction bases outside the gene matches: 7. This PCR relied on a set of 60 Vbeta primers and 13 Jbeta primers. The method was immunoSEQ multiplex PCR; TCRdb's version includes in-frame clones alone and lacks a portion of them. The sample consists of 130,000 or so clones, just under 75% of them appearing once. Whole-study results and caveats: Analysis was performed later, and it showed HLA-associated TCR beta chains to be more clonally expanded than equally common others.

The chain links TRBV6-1 to TRBJ2-3; 8 nucleotides line up with TRBD1. The specimen sequenced was PBMCs. This TCR came from a man between 40 and 49 years old in good health and CMV-seropositive. The CDR3 sequence is CASSPRTGRDTQYF. DNA for the CDR3: TGTGCCAGCAGTCCTAGGACAGGGAGGGATACGCAGTATTTT.